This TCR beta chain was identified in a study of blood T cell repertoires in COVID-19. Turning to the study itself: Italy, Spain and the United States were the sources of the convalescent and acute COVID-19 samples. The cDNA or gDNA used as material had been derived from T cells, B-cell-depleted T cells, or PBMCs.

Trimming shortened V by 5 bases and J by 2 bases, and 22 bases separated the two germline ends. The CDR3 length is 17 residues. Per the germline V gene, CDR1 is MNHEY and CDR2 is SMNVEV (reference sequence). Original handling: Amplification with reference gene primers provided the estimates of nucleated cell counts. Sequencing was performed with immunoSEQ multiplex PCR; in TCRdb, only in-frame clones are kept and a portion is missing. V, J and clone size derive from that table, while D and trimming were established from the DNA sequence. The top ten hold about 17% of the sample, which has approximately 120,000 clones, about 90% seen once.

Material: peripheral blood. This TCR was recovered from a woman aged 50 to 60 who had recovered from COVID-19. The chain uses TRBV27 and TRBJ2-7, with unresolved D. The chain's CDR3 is CASSHFVFPEKTYEQYF. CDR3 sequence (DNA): TGTGCCAGCAGTCACTTCGTTTTTCCGGAGAAAACCTACGAGCAGTACTTC.